This TCR beta chain was observed in a study of somatic mutations in cytotoxic T cells in rheumatoid arthritis (TCRdb year 2017). Study-wide context: Peripheral blood (about 32 ml EDTA) was collected from patients immediately after diagnosis and before any treatment began. Sorted V beta1+ cells also underwent TCRB sequencing, and some V beta antibody-stained T-cell populations were flow-sorted at nearly 100% purity on a FACSAria II or Sony SH800. The study asked whether expanded CD8+ T-cell clones in newly diagnosed, untreated rheumatoid arthritis carry somatic mutations, and used TCRB deep sequencing to characterize clonality. A total of some 63 rheumatoid arthritis patients and under 25 healthy controls underwent TCRB deep sequencing. The median ages of the patient and control groups were essentially identical. What the study reported, not specific to this receptor: CD8+ clonality increased with age in patients (Spearman r ~ 0.47) but not in healthy controls. In about an eighth of the roughly 65 patients the largest CD8+ clone exceeded 20% of CD8+ cells, and several identical CD8+ TCRB sequences were shared between blood and synovial fluid. Viral specificity could not be ruled out by absence from virus-specific databases, and the antigen targets of the expanded CD8+ clones remained unknown. CD8+ T-cell clonality in rheumatoid arthritis patients was not significantly different from that in age-matched healthy controls.

The immunoSEQ assay was applied to genomic DNA for TCRB CDR3 sequencing. Per the authors' processing: Only a few patient CD8+ clones larger than 1% matched published virus-specific TCRB sequences when compared against them. The analyses included only productive TCRB rearrangements. Clonality was calculated as a Shannon entropy-based productive clonality index, and a clone was defined by a unique TCRB CDR3 sequence. Repertoire overlap for a pair of samples was computed from each clone's template counts relative to total templates per sample. A correlation with a Spearman r of over 0.55 was found between V-gene usage by flow cytometry and V-gene usage by TCRB sequencing. Imported from immuneACCESS, the table was reduced by TCRdb to in-frame sequences with V and J called. These copies leave out some clones; in studies compared against another copy, an unresolved V gene accounts for under half, and the cause of the remainder is not known. D and trimming were read from the DNA, whereas the V and J calls and clone size are those reported in that table. This sample holds 3,000 or so clones; around nine tenths were observed only once. In total, the top ten clones hold more than 13% of the sample.

CD4+ and CD8+ cells were isolated by positive magnetic bead selection on an AutoMACS, and purity was checked by flow cytometry. A TCR V beta antibody panel was used in flow cytometry to screen first for clonal expansions, which were then characterized by TCRB deep sequencing of sorted CD8+ fractions. Peripheral blood mononuclear cells were isolated by Ficoll-Paque PLUS density gradient separation. DNA from CD4-enriched, CD8-enriched or PBMC samples was extracted using Nucleospin Tissue or Tissue XS kits and then quantified on a Qubit 2.0 fluorometer. As for this clone: This clone's antigen is unknown. No qualities accompany the bases; no much larger clone lies one base away.

The material sequenced was CD8+ T cells sorted from blood. This TCR came from a woman aged 18-29 years with rheumatoid arthritis.

The CDR3 reads as follows: CASSPSGGLGEQYF. The nucleotide sequence is given as TGTGCCAGCAGCCCAAGCGGGGGCCTAGGGGAGCAGTACTTC. The chain joins TRBV5-4 to TRBJ2-7; 8 middle bases align to TRBD2. Germline trimming: 4 bases from V, 7 bases from J; junction bases outside gene matches: 10. Counted from cysteine to phenylalanine, this CDR3 has 14 amino acids. CDR3 DNA is the only sequence kept; it has 42 bases, read in frame from the first base. As encoded in the germline V gene (reference sequence), CDR1 is SGHNT while CDR2 is YYREEE.